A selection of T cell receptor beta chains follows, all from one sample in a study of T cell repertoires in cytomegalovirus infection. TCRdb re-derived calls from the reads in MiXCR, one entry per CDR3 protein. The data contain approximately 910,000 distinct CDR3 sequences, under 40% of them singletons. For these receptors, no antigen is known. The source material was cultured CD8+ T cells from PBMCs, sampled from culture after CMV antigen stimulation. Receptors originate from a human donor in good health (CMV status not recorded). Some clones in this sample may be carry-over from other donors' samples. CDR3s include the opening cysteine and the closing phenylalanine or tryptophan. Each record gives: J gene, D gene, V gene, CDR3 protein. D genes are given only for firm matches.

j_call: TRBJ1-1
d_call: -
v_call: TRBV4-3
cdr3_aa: CASSQGHRANTEAFF

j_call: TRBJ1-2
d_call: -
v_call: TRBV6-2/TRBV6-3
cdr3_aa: CASSYQNRDPNYGYTF

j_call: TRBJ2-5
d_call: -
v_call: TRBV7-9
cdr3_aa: CASSLALDLGETQYF

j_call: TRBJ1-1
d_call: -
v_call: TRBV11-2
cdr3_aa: CASSPVEGRDTEAFF

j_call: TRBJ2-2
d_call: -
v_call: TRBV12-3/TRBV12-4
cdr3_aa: CASSPLPVLNTGELFF

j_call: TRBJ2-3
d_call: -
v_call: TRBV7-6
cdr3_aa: CASSFTGQGYTDTQYF

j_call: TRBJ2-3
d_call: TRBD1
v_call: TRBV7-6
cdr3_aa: CASSAFEAGGVTDTQYF

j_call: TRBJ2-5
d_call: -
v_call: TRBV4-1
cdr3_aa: CASSQVPGYQETQYF

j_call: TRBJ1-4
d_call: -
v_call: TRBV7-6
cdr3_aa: CASSSTGFSELFF

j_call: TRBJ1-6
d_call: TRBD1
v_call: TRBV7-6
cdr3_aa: CASSGIGPGQGRSSYNSPLHF

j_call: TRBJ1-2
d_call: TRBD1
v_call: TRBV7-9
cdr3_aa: CASALGGDSLHYGYTF

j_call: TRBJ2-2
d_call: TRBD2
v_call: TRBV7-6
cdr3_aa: CASSHPLAGVNTGELFF

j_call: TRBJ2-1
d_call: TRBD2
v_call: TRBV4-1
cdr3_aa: CASSQGSAGGIYNEQFF

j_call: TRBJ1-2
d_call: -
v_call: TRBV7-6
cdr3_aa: CASSPQDENYGYTF

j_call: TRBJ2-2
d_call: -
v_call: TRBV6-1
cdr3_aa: CASTFGHANTGELFF

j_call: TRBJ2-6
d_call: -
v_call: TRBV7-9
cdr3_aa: CASRVQGPPGGANVLTF

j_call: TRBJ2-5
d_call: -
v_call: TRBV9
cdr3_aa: CASSLQGAAQETQYF

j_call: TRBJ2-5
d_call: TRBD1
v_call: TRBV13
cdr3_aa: CASRSTGGPGGAQYF

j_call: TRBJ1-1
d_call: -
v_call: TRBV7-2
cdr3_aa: CASSYTDEAFF

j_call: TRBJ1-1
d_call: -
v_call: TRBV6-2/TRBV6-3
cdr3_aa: CASGGPGATDTEAFF

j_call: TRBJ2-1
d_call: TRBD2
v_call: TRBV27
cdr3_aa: CASSLLVSSGLSSYNEQFF

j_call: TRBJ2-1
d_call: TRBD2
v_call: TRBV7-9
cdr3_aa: CASSLVSGGAEEQFF

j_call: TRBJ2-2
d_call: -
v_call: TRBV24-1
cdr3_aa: CATSDSTRTVVGSGELFF

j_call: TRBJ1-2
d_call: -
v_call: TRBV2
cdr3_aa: CASSELGYQGGYTF

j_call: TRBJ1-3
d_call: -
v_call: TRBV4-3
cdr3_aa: CASSQLQVSSGNTIYF

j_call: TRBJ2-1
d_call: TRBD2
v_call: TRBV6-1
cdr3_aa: CASSGGAGGRPNEQFF

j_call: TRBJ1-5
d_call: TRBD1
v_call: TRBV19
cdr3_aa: CASRKTGGSQPQHF

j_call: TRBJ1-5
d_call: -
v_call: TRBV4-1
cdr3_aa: CASSLLPVDRNPNQPQHF

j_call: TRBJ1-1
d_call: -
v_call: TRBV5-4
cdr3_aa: CASSLKRDITEAFF

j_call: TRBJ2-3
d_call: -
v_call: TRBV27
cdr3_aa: CASGSRNTQYF

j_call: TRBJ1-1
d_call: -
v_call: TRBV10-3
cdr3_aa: CAISESGRREAFF

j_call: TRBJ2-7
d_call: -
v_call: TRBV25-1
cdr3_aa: CASSRDHTGYEQYF

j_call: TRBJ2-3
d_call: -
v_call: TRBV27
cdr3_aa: CASSSRLPPADTQYF

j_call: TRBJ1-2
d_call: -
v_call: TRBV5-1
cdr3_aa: CASSPGDIETGYTF

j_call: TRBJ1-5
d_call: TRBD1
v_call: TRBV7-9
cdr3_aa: CASSSESDRGQPQHF

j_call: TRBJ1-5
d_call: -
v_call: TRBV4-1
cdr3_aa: CASSQEVVNQPQHF

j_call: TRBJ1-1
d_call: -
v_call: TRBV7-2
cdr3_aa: CASSWIGTEAFF

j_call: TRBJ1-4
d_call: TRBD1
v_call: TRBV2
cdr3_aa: CASSEPSRQGGEKLFF

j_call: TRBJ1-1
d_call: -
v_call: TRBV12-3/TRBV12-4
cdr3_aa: CASSFLGWRGTEAFF

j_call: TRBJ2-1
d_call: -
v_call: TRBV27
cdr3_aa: CATARGGSYNEQFF

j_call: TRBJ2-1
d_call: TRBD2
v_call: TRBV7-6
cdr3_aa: CASSTLAGGPNNINEQFF